The present T cell receptor beta chain was sequenced within a study of blood T cell repertoires in COVID-19. Study-wide context: Samples representing acute and convalescent COVID-19 were sourced from the United States, Italy and Spain. Sources were T cells, B-cell-depleted T cells, or PBMCs; the material itself was cDNA or gDNA.

As handled by the study authors: Reference gene primer amplification gave nucleated cell count estimates. Assay used: immunoSEQ multiplex PCR; TCRdb lists only in-frame clones, some missing. That table furnishes V, J and clone size, whereas the DNA furnished D and trimming. The data contain some 50,000 clones, approximately 87% of them singletons. V trimming: 4 bases; J trimming: 5 bases; junction bases outside the gene matches: 7. This CDR3 is built from 15 residues. Germline CDR1 SNHLY, CDR2 FYNNEI. Seattle participants joined during active infection and were tracked over time. This sequence originates from a woman older than 75 with COVID-19, enrolled during active disease. The chain carries TRBV2 and TRBJ2-3; TRBD2 aligns across 9 bases. Source material: peripheral blood. Here the CDR3 DNA reads TGTGCCAGCAGTGGAAGCGGGGGGATGAGAGATACGCAGTATTTT. The encoded protein is CASSGSGGMRDTQYF.